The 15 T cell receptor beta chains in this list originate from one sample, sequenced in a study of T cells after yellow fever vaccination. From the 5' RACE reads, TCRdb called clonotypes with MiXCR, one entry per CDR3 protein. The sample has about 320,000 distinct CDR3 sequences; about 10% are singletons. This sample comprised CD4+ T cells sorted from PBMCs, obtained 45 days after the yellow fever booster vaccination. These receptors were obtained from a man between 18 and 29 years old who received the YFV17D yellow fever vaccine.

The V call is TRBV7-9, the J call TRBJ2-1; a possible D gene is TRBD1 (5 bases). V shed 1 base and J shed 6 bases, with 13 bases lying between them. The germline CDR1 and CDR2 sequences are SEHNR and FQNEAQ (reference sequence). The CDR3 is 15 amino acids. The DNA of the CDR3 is TGTGCCAGCAGCTTAGTGCAGAAAAGGGGCAATGAGCAGTTCTTC. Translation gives CASSLVQKRGNEQFF.

This CDR3 is CASSLVHSNQPQHF. The CDR3 DNA is TGTGCCAGCAGCTTAGTACATAGCAATCAGCCCCAGCATTTT. V gene TRBV7-2 combines with J gene TRBJ1-5; no clear D. Trimming stripped 1 base from V and 0 bases from J, with 4 bases between. This CDR3 is 14 amino acids long. Germline values: CDR1 SGHTA, CDR2 FQGNSA.

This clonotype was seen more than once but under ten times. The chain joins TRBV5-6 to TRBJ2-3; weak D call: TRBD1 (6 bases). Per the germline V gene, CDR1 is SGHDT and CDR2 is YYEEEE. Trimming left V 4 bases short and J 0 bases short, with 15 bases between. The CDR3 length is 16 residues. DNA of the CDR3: TGTGCCAGCAGCCGGCTCCGGGACACTAGCACAGATACGCAGTATTTT. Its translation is CASSRLRDTSTDTQYF.

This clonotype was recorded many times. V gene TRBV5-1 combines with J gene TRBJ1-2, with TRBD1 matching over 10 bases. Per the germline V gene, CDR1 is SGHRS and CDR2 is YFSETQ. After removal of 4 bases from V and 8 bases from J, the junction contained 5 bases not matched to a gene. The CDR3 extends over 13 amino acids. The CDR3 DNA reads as TGCGCCAGCAGCCAGGACAGGGGGGACGGCTACACCTTC. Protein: CASSQDRGDGYTF.

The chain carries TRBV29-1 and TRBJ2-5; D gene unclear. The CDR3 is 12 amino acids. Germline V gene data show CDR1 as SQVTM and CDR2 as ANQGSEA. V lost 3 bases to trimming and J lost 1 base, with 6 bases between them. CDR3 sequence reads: CSVEEIQETQYF. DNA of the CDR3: TGCAGCGTTGAGGAGATCCAAGAGACCCAGTACTTC.

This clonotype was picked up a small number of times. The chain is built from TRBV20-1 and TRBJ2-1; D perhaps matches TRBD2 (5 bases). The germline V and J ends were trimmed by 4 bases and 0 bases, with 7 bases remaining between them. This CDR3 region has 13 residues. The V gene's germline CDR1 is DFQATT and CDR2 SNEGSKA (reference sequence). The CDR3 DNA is TGCAGTGCTACTGGACTCTCCTACAATGAGCAGTTCTTC. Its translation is CSATGLSYNEQFF.

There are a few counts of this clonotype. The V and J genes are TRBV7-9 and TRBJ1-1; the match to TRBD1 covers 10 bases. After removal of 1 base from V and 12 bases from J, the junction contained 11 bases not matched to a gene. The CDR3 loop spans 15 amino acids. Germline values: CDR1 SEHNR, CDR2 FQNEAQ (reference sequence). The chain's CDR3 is CASSLDLGTGVITFF. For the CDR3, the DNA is TGTGCCAGCAGCTTAGACCTCGGGACAGGGGTCATAACTTTCTTT.

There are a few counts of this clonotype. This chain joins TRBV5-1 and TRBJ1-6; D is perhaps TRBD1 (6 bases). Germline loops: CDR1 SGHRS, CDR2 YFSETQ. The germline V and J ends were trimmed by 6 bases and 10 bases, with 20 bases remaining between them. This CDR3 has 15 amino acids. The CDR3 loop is CASTLQGTEGSPLHF. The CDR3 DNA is TGCGCCAGCACATTACAGGGTACAGAAGGGTCACCCCTCCACTTT.

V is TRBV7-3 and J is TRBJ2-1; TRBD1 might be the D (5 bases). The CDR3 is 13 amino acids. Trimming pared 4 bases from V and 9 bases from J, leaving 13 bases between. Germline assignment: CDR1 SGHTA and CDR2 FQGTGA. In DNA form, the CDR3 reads TGTGCCAGCAGCTCCTACGCTAGGGGTGAGCAGTTCTTC. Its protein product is CASSSYARGEQFF.

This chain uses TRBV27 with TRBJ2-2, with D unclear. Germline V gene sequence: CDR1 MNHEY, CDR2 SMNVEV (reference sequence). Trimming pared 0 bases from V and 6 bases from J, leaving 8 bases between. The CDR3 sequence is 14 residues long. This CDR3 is CASSLSRRAGELFF. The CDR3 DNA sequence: TGTGCCAGCAGTTTATCAAGGAGAGCCGGGGAGCTGTTTTTT.

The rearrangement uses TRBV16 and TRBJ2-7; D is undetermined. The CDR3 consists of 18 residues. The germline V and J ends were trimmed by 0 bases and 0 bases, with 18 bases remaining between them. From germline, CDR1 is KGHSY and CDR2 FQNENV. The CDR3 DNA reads TGTGCCAGCAGCCAATCATTAAGCGCGTCGGCAAGCTCCTACGAGCAGTACTTC. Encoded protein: CASSQSLSASASSYEQYF.

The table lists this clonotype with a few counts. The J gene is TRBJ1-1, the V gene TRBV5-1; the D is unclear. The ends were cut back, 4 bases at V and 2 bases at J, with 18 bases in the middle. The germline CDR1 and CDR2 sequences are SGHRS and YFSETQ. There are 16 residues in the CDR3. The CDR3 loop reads CASSREGSRSNTEAFF. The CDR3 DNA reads TGCGCCAGCAGCCGGGAAGGGTCAAGGTCAAACACTGAAGCTTTCTTT.

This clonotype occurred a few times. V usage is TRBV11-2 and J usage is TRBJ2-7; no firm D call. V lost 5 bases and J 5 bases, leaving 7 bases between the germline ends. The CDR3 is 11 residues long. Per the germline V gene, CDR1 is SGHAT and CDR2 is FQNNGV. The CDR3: CASSKEHEQYV. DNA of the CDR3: TGTGCCAGCAGCAAAGAACACGAGCAGTACGTC.

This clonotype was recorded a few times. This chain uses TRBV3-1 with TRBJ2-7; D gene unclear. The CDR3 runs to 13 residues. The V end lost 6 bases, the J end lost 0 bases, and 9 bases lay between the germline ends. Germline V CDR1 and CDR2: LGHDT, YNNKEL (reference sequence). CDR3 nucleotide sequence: TGTGCCAGCAGTGACTCGAGCTCCTACGAGCAGTACTTC. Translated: CASSDSSSYEQYF.

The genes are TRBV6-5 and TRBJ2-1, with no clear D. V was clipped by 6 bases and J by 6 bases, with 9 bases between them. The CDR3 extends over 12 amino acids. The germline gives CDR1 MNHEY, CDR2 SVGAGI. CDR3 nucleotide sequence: TGTGCCAGCAGCCCCCTCGGCAATGAGCAGTTCTTC. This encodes CASSPLGNEQFF.